The sequence of this T cell receptor (beta chain) was determined in a study of identifying expanded T cells in peripheral blood. Study-level results: Over two and four weeks, about 17 and 20 clones changed, versus roughly 1.1 between replicates.

Produced via immunoSEQ multiplex PCR; TCRdb's table is partial and in-frame only. The sample records some 93,000 clones, around 90% being singletons. This CDR3 region has 15 residues. Germline CDR1 reads SNHLY; CDR2 reads FYNNEI. V shed 6 bases and J shed 0 bases, with 13 bases lying between them. This clone was found a few times. Its specificity is not known. The chain has TRBV2 and TRBJ2-3; possible D gene TRBD1, 7 bases. Sequenced input: blood. The sequence came from a person between 18 and 70 years old in good health. This CDR3 reads CASSAGTASTDTQYF. CDR3 coding DNA: TGTGCCAGCAGCGCGGGGACAGCCAGCACAGATACGCAGTATTTT. Combining the CDR3 with reference TRBV2 and TRBJ2-3 gives the whole variable domain EPEVTQTPSHQVTQMGQEVILRCVPISNHLYFYWYRQILGQKVEFLVSFYNNEISEKSEIFDDQFSVERPDGSNFTLKIRSTKLEDSAMYFCASSAGTASTDTQYFGPGTRLTVL.